These 15 T cell receptor beta chains were all obtained from the same sample, sequenced in a study of T cell changes during pregnancy in multiple sclerosis. Profiling relied on immunoSEQ multiplex PCR, and the TCRdb table lists in-frame clones only, not all of them. The sample shows over 50,000 clones, roughly 90% of them seen only once. The sample consisted of peripheral blood, taken after pregnancy. The receptors shown here come from a female donor with multiple sclerosis, enrolled in a pregnancy study.

V is TRBV11-3 and J is TRBJ2-1, with TRBD1 matching 9 bases. The germline CDR1 and CDR2 sequences are SGHNT and YENEEA. The CDR3 runs 13 residues. J was trimmed by 8 bases and V by 6 bases; bases with no gene match: 5. CDR3 residues: CASRGTGLDEQFF. CDR3 sequence (DNA): TGTGCCAGCAGAGGGACAGGGCTAGATGAGCAGTTCTTC.

V usage is TRBV5-1 and J usage is TRBJ2-1; tentatively, D is TRBD1 (6 bases). Germline V CDR1 and CDR2: SGHRS, YFSETQ. This CDR3 region has 13 residues. V was shortened by 0 bases and J by 9 bases, with 10 bases between the two germline ends. The CDR3 spells CASSLGGPGEQFF. The CDR3 DNA reads TGCGCCAGCAGCTTGGGGGGGCCGGGTGAGCAGTTCTTC. The full variable domain, completed using reference TRBV5-1 and TRBJ2-1, is KAGVTQTPRYLIKTRGQQVTLSCSPISGHRSVSWYQQTPGQGLQFLFEYFSETQRNKGNFPGRFSGRQFSNSRSEMNVSTLELGDSALYLCASSLGGPGEQFFGPGTRLTVL.

This sequence joins TRBV5-1 and TRBJ2-7; tentatively, D is TRBD1 (6 bases). CDR3 length: 13 residues. V was clipped by 6 bases and J by 6 bases, with 16 bases between them. Germline V gives CDR1 SGHRS, CDR2 YFSETQ. CDR3 sequence: CASTYRDRSEQYF. The CDR3, as DNA: TGCGCCAGCACCTACAGGGATCGTTCCGAGCAGTACTTC.

The chain uses TRBV27 and TRBJ1-4; no clear D. The CDR3 contains 16 residues. With 6 bases removed from V and 2 bases from J, the gap between germline ends came to 16 bases. CDR1 is MNHEY, CDR2 SMNVEV, per germline (reference sequence). CDR3 residues: CASRGWGGGTNEKLFF. DNA of the CDR3: TGTGCCAGCAGGGGGTGGGGAGGAGGGACTAATGAAAAACTGTTTTTT.

The chain carries TRBV19 and TRBJ2-1; 14 bases match TRBD2. Trimming cost V 9 bases and J 5 bases; bases outside gene matches: 9. This CDR3 has 16 amino acids. Germline CDR1 and CDR2: LNHDA and SQIVND (reference sequence). The CDR3 DNA follows: TGTGCCAGCGGACTAGCGGGGGGCCCCCCCGACAATGAGCAGTTCTTC. This translates into CASGLAGGPPDNEQFF.

The genes are TRBV5-4 and TRBJ2-1; D is undetermined. Germline-derived CDR1 and CDR2 are SGHNT and YYREEE (reference sequence). CDR3 length equals 12 residues. V lost 1 base and J 13 bases, leaving 12 bases between the germline ends. The chain's CDR3 is CASSLYGSEQFF. The CDR3 region has the DNA TGTGCCAGCAGCTTGTATGGCTCTGAACAGTTCTTC.

The gene calls are TRBV28 and TRBJ1-1; tentatively, D is TRBD1 (5 bases). CDR1 and CDR2 (germline): MDHEN, SYDVKM. The CDR3 runs 15 residues. Trimming took 6 bases from V and 5 from J, leaving 19 bases between them. The CDR3 here is CASSATRRGLTEAFF. The CDR3 nucleotides are TGTGCCAGCAGCGCTACCCGGAGGGGTTTGACTGAAGCTTTCTTT.

This clone was counted once. The genes are TRBV11-2 and TRBJ1-2, with TRBD1 matching 10 bases. Per the germline V gene, CDR1 is SGHAT and CDR2 is FQNNGV. Unmatched junction bases numbered 14, after V lost 6 bases and J lost 4 bases. This CDR3 is 17 amino acids long. The CDR3 DNA is TGTGCCAGCAGAAAACCGGGGCTGGGACAGGGGCCCTATGGCTACACCTTC. Protein sequence: CASRKPGLGQGPYGYTF.

This rearrangement joins TRBV10-2 to TRBJ2-2; D is uncertain. Trimming shortened V by 3 bases and J by 1 base, and 3 bases separated the two germline ends. This CDR3 contains 13 residues. Germline CDR1 reads WSHSY; CDR2 reads SAAADI. The CDR3 sequence: CASSDKNTGELFF. CDR3 DNA: TGCGCCAGCAGTGATAAGAACACCGGGGAGCTGTTTTTT.

The chain links TRBV27 to TRBJ1-2; TRBD1 is a possible D gene (6 bases). Trimming pared 4 bases from V and 6 bases from J, leaving 9 bases between. This CDR3 spans 12 amino acids. Germline CDR1 MNHEY, CDR2 SMNVEV (reference sequence). Here the CDR3 DNA reads TGTGCCAGCAGTTCGGGACATGATGGCTACACCTTC. This encodes CASSSGHDGYTF.

This clone is a singleton in its sample. The chain uses TRBV2 and TRBJ1-4; D might be TRBD1 (6 bases). Germline assignment: CDR1 SNHLY and CDR2 FYNNEI. Deletions cut 7 bases from V and 3 bases from J, with 12 bases between. The CDR3 consists of 14 residues. CDR3 bases: TGTGCCAGCAAATCGGACAGAGCTAATGAAAAACTGTTTTTT. Its translation is CASKSDRANEKLFF.

The rearrangement links TRBV28 to TRBJ1-5; D is uncertain. This CDR3 is 17 amino acids long. The V and J ends lost 0 bases and 0 bases respectively, with 12 bases between them. The germline V gene has CDR1 MDHEN and CDR2 SYDVKM. The CDR3 coding sequence is TGTGCCAGCAGTTTATGGCCGGAGGTCAGTAGCAATCAGCCCCAGCATTTT. Protein sequence: CASSLWPEVSSNQPQHF.

The chain combines TRBV6-6 with TRBJ1-2, with D perhaps matching TRBD1 (5 bases). This CDR3 has 15 residues. Germline V lookup: CDR1 MNHNY, CDR2 SVGAGI (reference sequence). Trimming took off 2 bases at V and 1 base at J, with 11 bases between the two ends. CDR3 protein: CASSYGAGNNYGYTF. CDR3 in DNA: TGTGCCAGCAGTTACGGGGCAGGCAATAACTATGGCTACACCTTC.

About this clone: At one of its ends the junction is not consistent with the germline gene, which may arise from a read error. The chain carries TRBV15 and TRBJ1-4; perhaps TRBD1 as D (6 bases). Germline-derived CDR1 and CDR2 are LNHNV and YYDKDF (reference sequence). This CDR3 region has 15 residues. This CDR3 reads CATSRGGPWNEKLFF. CDR3 nucleotides: TGTGCCACCAGTAGAGGGGGGCCCTGGAATGAAAAACTGTTTTTT.

This chain links TRBV6-6 with TRBJ2-7; no clear D. The CDR3 totals 14 residues. The V end was cut by 2 bases, the J end by 2 bases, with 10 bases between. CDR1 is MNHNY, CDR2 SVGAGI, per germline (reference sequence). CDR3: CASSYAASTYEQYF. DNA for the CDR3: TGTGCCAGCAGTTACGCGGCATCTACCTACGAGCAGTACTTC.